This T cell receptor beta chain was sequenced during a study of T cells in Graves' hyperthyroidism and ophthalmopathy. In its sample, this clonotype was seen many times. Its matching antigen is unknown. The blood sample predates any ophthalmopathy symptoms, coming from first hyperthyroidism diagnosis. Germline-derived CDR1 and CDR2 are SGHTA and FQGNSA. V gave up 0 bases and J gave up 5 bases, with 13 bases separating them. There are 15 residues in the CDR3. TCR beta CDR3 sequences were amplified from RNA transcripts. HTBI primers were used for first-round RT-PCR of the TCR CDR3. TCRdb used MiXCR to reprocess the multiplex PCR reads, holding one entry per CDR3 protein. The sample holds under 450,000 distinct CDR3 sequences; approximately 18% are singletons and the top ten take roughly a third. Broader study findings: Ophthalmopathy could be told apart from stable hyperthyroidism with a 13 V-J model. Blood also carried most thyroid clonotypes expanded above 0.001. A median around 6 months before onset, the model predicted ophthalmopathy.

This chain joins TRBV7-2 and TRBJ1-2; the D is unclear. This clonotype was sampled from a woman aged 25 to 45 with Graves' hyperthyroidism that later progressed to Graves' ophthalmopathy. The sample taken for sequencing was blood. DNA for the CDR3: TGTGCCAGCAGCTTAGCCTCATCGAGCCTATATGGCTACACCTTC. It translates to CASSLASSSLYGYTF.